The 24 T cell receptor beta chains reported below all come from one sample, sequenced in a study of blood T cell repertoires in COVID-19. Generated by immunoSEQ multiplex PCR, the TCRdb table keeps only in-frame clones and is missing some. The sample yields about 110,000 clones, over 65% seen once. The sequencing sample was made of peripheral blood. The source is a woman older than 75 with acute or convalescent COVID-19.

The chain employs TRBV14 and TRBJ1-2; D is unresolved. Trimming removed 0 bases from V and 2 bases from J, with 4 bases in between. The V gene's germline CDR1 is SGHDN and CDR2 FVKESK. This CDR3 comprises 13 residues. This CDR3 is CASSQDENYGYTF. The CDR3 DNA follows: TGTGCCAGCAGCCAAGATGAGAACTATGGCTACACCTTC.

This chain connects TRBV3-1 (or the pseudogene TRBV3-2) to TRBJ1-4, with no clear D. Germline V gene sequence: CDR1 LGHDT, CDR2 YNNKEL (reference sequence). Trimming stripped 1 base from V and 6 bases from J, with 9 bases between. There are 14 residues in the CDR3. CDR3 DNA sequence: TGTGCCAGCAGCCAAGGTCCGGGTTATGAAAAACTGTTTTTT. Translated, it gives CASSQGPGYEKLFF.

The chain combines TRBV3-1 (or the pseudogene TRBV3-2) with TRBJ2-7; D call uncertain. V dropped 0 bases and J dropped 9 bases, with 9 bases sitting between them. Germline values: CDR1 LGHDT, CDR2 YNNKEL (reference sequence). The CDR3 covers 12 residues. The DNA of the CDR3 is TGTGCCAGCAGCCAAGATACTACGGTGCAGTACTTC. Protein product: CASSQDTTVQYF.

J is TRBJ2-7 and V is TRBV19; the match to TRBD2 covers 7 bases. V was clipped by 5 bases and J by 0 bases; unmatched bases: 7. Germline V lookup: CDR1 LNHDA, CDR2 SQIVND (reference sequence). The CDR3 consists of 15 residues. CDR3 nucleotides: TGTGCCAGTAGTGTTCCGGGGAGGGGCTCCTACGAGCAGTACTTC. Protein: CASSVPGRGSYEQYF.

This clone has only one observation. This chain uses TRBV5-1 with TRBJ2-1; D uncertain. Deletions cut 0 bases from V and 3 bases from J, with 7 bases between. The CDR3 spans 14 residues. Germline V lookup: CDR1 SGHRS, CDR2 YFSETQ. The CDR3 sequence: CASSLAQYYNEQFF. The DNA of the CDR3 is TGCGCCAGCAGCTTGGCACAGTACTACAATGAGCAGTTCTTC.

The CDR3 nucleotides are TGCGCCAGCAGCGAGGGCCAGATCGGCTACACCTTC. This gives the protein CASSEGQIGYTF. The chain recombines TRBV5-1 with TRBJ1-2; D not certain. Germline V gene lookup returns CDR1 SGHRS and CDR2 YFSETQ. Trimming took off 4 bases at V and 8 bases at J, with 12 bases between the two ends. The length of the CDR3 is 12 residues.

The chain combines TRBV6-6 with TRBJ2-7; 9 nucleotides match TRBD1. In germline, CDR1 is MNHNY, CDR2 SVGAGI (reference sequence). V shed 7 bases, J shed 6 bases, and the junction held 10 bases outside the gene matches. The CDR3 consists of 14 residues. The CDR3 sequence is CASTRGTGKGEQYF. The CDR3 nucleotides read TGTGCCAGCACCCGAGGGACAGGGAAGGGCGAGCAGTACTTC.

This rearrangement joins TRBV2 to TRBJ2-1; no firm D call. The CDR3 has 14 amino acids. Trimming removed 7 bases from V and 0 bases from J, with 10 bases in between. Germline V gene sequence: CDR1 SNHLY, CDR2 FYNNEI. The CDR3 DNA sequence: TGTGCCAGCACAATTGATAGCTCCTACAATGAGCAGTTCTTC. Translation gives CASTIDSSYNEQFF.

This chain connects TRBV3-1 (or the pseudogene TRBV3-2) to TRBJ2-3; D gene unclear. The CDR3 is 15 amino acids. Trimming pared 1 base from V and 4 bases from J, leaving 12 bases between. Germline V lookup: CDR1 LGHDT, CDR2 YNNKEL (reference sequence). The CDR3 spells CASSQGGVQADTQYF. CDR3 DNA: TGTGCCAGCAGCCAAGGTGGCGTTCAGGCAGATACGCAGTATTTT.

This chain joins TRBV15 and TRBJ2-7; a weak D match, TRBD1 (5 bases). This CDR3 has 14 amino acids. Germline V gene sequence: CDR1 LNHNV, CDR2 YYDKDF (reference sequence). With 1 base removed from V and 1 base from J, the gap between germline ends came to 8 bases. The DNA of the CDR3 is TGTGCCACCAGCAGAGCGCAGGGATCCTACGAGCAGTACTTC. Translating gives CATSRAQGSYEQYF.

Worth noting for this clone: Different DNA sequences within this sample yield the same CDR3. V gene TRBV9 combines with J gene TRBJ2-2, with TRBD2 matching over 7 bases. Trimming took 0 bases from V and 2 from J; bases not matched to a gene: 1. Germline loops: CDR1 SGDLS, CDR2 YYNGEE. The CDR3 is made up of 15 amino acids. In nucleotides, the CDR3 is TGTGCCAGCAGCGTAGGCGGGGGAAACACCGGGGAGCTGTTTTTT. Amino acids: CASSVGGGNTGELFF.

The sample holds a few counts of this clone. The V and J genes are TRBV6-1 and TRBJ1-2; D uncertain. V dropped 0 bases and J dropped 8 bases, with 16 bases sitting between them. Germline V gives CDR1 MNHNS, CDR2 SASEGT. The CDR3 loop spans 15 amino acids. The CDR3 DNA sequence: TGTGCCAGCAGTGAAGCAAGTGGCAGAGCGGACGGCTACACCTTC. The encoded protein is CASSEASGRADGYTF.

The rearrangement uses TRBV7-9 and TRBJ2-7; 9 positions agree with TRBD1. Germline-derived CDR1 and CDR2 are SEHNR and FQNEAQ (reference sequence). Losses at the gene ends were 7 bases for V and 4 bases for J; bases not matched to a gene: 8. The CDR3 has 14 amino acids. The chain's CDR3 is CASTSGTGSYEQYF. CDR3 DNA sequence: TGTGCCAGCACCTCCGGGACAGGGTCTTACGAGCAGTACTTC.

This clone occurred a few times. The chain employs TRBV4-2 and TRBJ2-1; the D gene is possibly TRBD2 (6 bases). V gave up 0 bases and J gave up 0 bases, with 9 bases separating them. Germline V lookup: CDR1 LGHNA, CDR2 YNFKEQ. This CDR3 contains 16 residues. CDR3 bases: TGTGCCAGCAGCCAAGATAGCGGCAGCTCCTACAATGAGCAGTTCTTC. Residues: CASSQDSGSSYNEQFF.

The genes are TRBV10-3 and TRBJ1-1; TRBD1 matches 9 bases. CDR1 and CDR2 from the germline V gene are ENHRY and SYGVKD. V dropped 8 bases and J dropped 4; count of bases not matched to a gene: 2. The CDR3 totals 12 residues. DNA for the CDR3: TGTGCCATCGGGGGACAGGGCACTGAAGCTTTCTTT. This translates into CAIGGQGTEAFF.

In its sample, this clone was seen many times. The rearrangement links TRBV10-3 to TRBJ1-2, with 8 bases identical to TRBD1. J was trimmed by 4 bases and V by 6 bases; bases with no gene match: 13. In germline, CDR1 is ENHRY, CDR2 SYGVKD. The CDR3 contains 16 residues. CDR3 protein: CAISSVIRDRGYGYTF. Here the CDR3 DNA reads TGTGCCATCAGCTCCGTAATCCGAGACAGGGGCTATGGCTACACCTTC.

The gene calls are TRBV7-2 and TRBJ1-2; TRBD1 agrees at 7 bases. The CDR3 is made up of 15 amino acids. The germline V gene encodes CDR1 SGHTA and CDR2 FQGNSA. V lost 5 bases to trimming and J lost 0 bases; unmatched junction nucleotides: 6. The CDR3 is CASSQGVSPNYGYTF. The CDR3 nucleotides read TGTGCCAGCAGCCAGGGGGTCAGTCCTAACTATGGCTACACCTTC. The whole variable domain, remainder taken from reference TRBV7-2 and TRBJ1-2, is GAGVSQSPSNKVTEKGKDVELRCDPISGHTALYWYRQSLGQGLEFLIYFQGNSAPDKSGLPSDRFSAERTGGSVSTLTIQRTQQEDSAVYLCASSQGVSPNYGYTFGSGTRLTVV.

As DNA, the CDR3 is TGTGCCAGCAGTATTGGACTAGCCTACGAGCAGTACTTC. Its protein product is CASSIGLAYEQYF. V usage is TRBV2 and J usage is TRBJ2-7; TRBD2 agrees at 7 bases. In germline, CDR1 is SNHLY, CDR2 FYNNEI. Trimming at V came to 5 bases and at J to 2 bases, leaving 3 bases not matched to a gene. This CDR3 spans 13 amino acids. The complete variable domain, with remaining parts taken from reference TRBV2 and TRBJ2-7, reads EPEVTQTPSHQVTQMGQEVILRCVPISNHLYFYWYRQILGQKVEFLVSFYNNEISEKSEIFDDQFSVERPDGSNFTLKIRSTKLEDSAMYFCASSIGLAYEQYFGPGTRLTVT.

This clone was detected only a few times. The chain is built from TRBV28 and TRBJ1-2; 9 bases are shared with TRBD1. CDR1 and CDR2 from the germline V gene are MDHEN and SYDVKM. The CDR3 spans 14 residues. V dropped 5 bases and J dropped 4; count of bases not matched to a gene: 5. The CDR3 protein is CASSPGTGIYGYTF. CDR3 bases: TGTGCCAGCAGTCCCGGGACAGGGATCTATGGCTACACCTTC.

The chain combines TRBV30 with TRBJ2-5, with D perhaps matching TRBD2 (5 bases). V lost 2 bases, J lost 1 base, and 8 bases lay in between. The CDR3 spans 13 residues. Looked up from germline, CDR1 is GTSNPN and CDR2 is SVGIG (reference sequence). The chain's CDR3 is CAWSPLAQETQYF. The CDR3 DNA reads as TGTGCCTGGAGTCCTCTAGCCCAAGAGACCCAGTACTTC.

The chain joins TRBV30 to TRBJ2-3; D gene ambiguous. Trimming took off 0 bases at V and 0 bases at J, with 4 bases between the two ends. The CDR3 has 13 amino acids. The germline CDR1 and CDR2 sequences are GTSNPN and SVGIG (reference sequence). The CDR3 spells CAWSVGSTDTQYF. Written as DNA, the CDR3 is TGTGCCTGGAGTGTGGGCAGCACAGATACGCAGTATTTT.

The genes are TRBV2 and TRBJ1-6; no firm D call. The CDR3 has 12 residues. Germline lookup yields CDR1 SNHLY and CDR2 FYNNEI. The V gene lost 7 bases and the J gene lost 7 bases, with 8 bases spanning the gap. CDR3 sequence (DNA): TGTGCCAGCACCCCAGGAAATTCACCCCTCCACTTT. Its translation: CASTPGNSPLHF.

This sequence joins TRBV3-1 (or the pseudogene TRBV3-2) and TRBJ1-1, with 7 bases matching TRBD1. Trimming took 3 bases from V and 4 from J; bases not matched to a gene: 5. The CDR3 runs to 14 residues. Germline lookup yields CDR1 LGHDT and CDR2 YNNKEL (reference sequence). Written as DNA, the CDR3 is TGTGCCAGCAGCCAGGACAGGCAAGCCACTGAAGCTTTCTTT. Residues: CASSQDRQATEAFF.

The rearrangement uses TRBV18 and TRBJ2-5, with 11 nucleotides matching TRBD2. This CDR3 spans 16 amino acids. Trimming removed 1 base from V and 3 bases from J; junction bases left unmatched: 4. The germline V gene encodes CDR1 KGHSH and CDR2 LQKENI. The CDR3 bases are TGTGCCAGCTCACCACTTACTAGCGGGAGCGAAGAGACCCAGTACTTC. Translation: CASSPLTSGSEETQYF.